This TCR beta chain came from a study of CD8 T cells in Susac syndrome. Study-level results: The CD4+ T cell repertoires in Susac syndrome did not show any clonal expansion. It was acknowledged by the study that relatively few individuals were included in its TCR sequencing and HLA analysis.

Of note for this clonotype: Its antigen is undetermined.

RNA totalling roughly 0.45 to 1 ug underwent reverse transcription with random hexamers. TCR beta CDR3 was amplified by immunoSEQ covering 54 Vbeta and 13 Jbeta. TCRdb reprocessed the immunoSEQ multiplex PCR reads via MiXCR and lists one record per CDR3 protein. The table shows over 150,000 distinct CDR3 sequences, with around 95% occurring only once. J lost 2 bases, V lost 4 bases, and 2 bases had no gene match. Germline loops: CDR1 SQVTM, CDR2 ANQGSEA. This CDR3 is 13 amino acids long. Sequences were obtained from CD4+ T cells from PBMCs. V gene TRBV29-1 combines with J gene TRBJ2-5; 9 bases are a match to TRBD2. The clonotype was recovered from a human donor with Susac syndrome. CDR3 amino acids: CSVVRGGQETQYF. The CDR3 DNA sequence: TGCAGCGTTGTGCGGGGGGGGCAAGAGACCCAGTACTTC.